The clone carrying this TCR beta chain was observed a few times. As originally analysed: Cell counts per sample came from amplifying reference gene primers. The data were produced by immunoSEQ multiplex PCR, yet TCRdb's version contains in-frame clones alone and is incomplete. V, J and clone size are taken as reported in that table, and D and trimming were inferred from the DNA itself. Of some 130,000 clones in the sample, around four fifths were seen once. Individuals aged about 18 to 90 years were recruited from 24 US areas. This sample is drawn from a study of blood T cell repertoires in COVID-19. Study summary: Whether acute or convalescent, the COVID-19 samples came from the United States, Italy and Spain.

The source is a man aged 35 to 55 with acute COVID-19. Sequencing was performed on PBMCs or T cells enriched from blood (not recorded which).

CDR3 sequence: CASSPQGVSGANVLTF. The DNA of the CDR3 is TGTGCCAGCTCCCCCCAAGGGGTTTCTGGGGCCAACGTCCTGACTTTC. The chain employs TRBV18 and TRBJ2-6; D might be TRBD1 (5 bases). V was pared by 6 bases and J by 1 base, with 13 bases between. The CDR3 length is 16 residues. Germline V gene sequence: CDR1 KGHSH, CDR2 LQKENI.